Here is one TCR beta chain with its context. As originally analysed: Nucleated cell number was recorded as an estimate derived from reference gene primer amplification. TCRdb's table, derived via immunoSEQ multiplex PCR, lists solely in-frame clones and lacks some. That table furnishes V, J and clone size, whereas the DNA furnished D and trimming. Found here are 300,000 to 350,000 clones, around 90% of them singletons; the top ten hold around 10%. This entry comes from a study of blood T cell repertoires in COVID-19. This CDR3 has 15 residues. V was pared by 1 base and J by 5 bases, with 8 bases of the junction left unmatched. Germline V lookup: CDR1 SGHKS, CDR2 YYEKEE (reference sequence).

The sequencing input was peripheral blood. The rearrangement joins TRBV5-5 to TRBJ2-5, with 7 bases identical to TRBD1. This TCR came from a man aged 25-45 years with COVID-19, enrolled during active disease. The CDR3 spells CASSLWPRGQETQYF. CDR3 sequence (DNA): TGTGCCAGCAGCTTGTGGCCTAGGGGGCAGGAGACCCAGTACTTC.